This T cell receptor (beta chain) was sequenced in a study of regulatory T cells in long-lasting Graves disease. Researchers made TCR beta libraries by using iRepertoire HTBI primers and running Arm-PCR on CDR3 regions. From the multiplex PCR reads, TCRdb called clonotypes with MiXCR, one entry per CDR3 protein. The data contain about 470,000 distinct CDR3 sequences, 20% to 25% of them singletons. Time point defined: persistent/refractory GD, antithyroid drugs over 5 years with positive TRAb. RNA from PBMCs was the source of the TCR library. V dropped 0 bases and J dropped 7 bases, with 7 bases sitting between them. The CDR3 loop spans 12 amino acids. Germline V lookup: CDR1 SEHNR, CDR2 FQNEAQ (reference sequence). This clonotype was found a few times.

J is TRBJ2-7 and V is TRBV7-9, with a weak D call TRBD2 (6 bases). This specimen was peripheral blood mononuclear cells (PBMCs), taken when the disease was refractory, from a patient treated with antithyroid drugs. The clonotype comes from a female donor with Graves disease. In DNA, the CDR3 is TGTGCCAGCAGCTTAGCGCGGGAAGAGCAGTACTTC. It specifies CASSLAREEQYF.